These T cell receptor beta chains were read from a single sample in a study of T cell clones after liver transplantation. Repertoires were generated with immunoSEQ multiplex PCR, while TCRdb's copy carries only in-frame clones and drops some. Of under 130,000 clones detected, about 86% appear once; the ten largest clones hold about 2.8%. The sequenced sample was CD4+ T cells from blood, obtained approximately 50 months after liver transplant. The receptors shown here come from a human patient who received a liver transplant. A share of the T cells may be of graft donor origin. Each CDR3 is given with its conserved first and last residue. D genes are given only for firm matches. Not every row has a clone size; where given, it reads once, few, many or a size class.

TRBV7-2	-	-	TRBJ2-1	TGTGCCAGCAGCTTGACAGGACATGAGCAGTTCTTC	CASSLTGHEQFF
TRBV10-3	-	-	TRBJ1-5	TGTGCCATCAGTGAGGCCTCCCGGCCCCAGCATTTT	CAISEASRPQHF
TRBV7-9	-	TRBD1	TRBJ1-1	TGTGCCAGCAGCTTAGCAGGGGGCGCGTACACTGAAGCTTTCTTT	CASSLAGGAYTEAFF
TRBV30	once	-	TRBJ1-4	TGTGCCTGGAGTAAGGGGGGTTCGGGAAAACTGTTTTTT	CAWSKGGSGKLFF
TRBV20-1	once	-	TRBJ2-5	TGCTCTTGGCGGTCTCAAGAGACCCAGTACTTC	CSWRSQETQYF
TRBV4-1	once	TRBD2	TRBJ2-7	TGCGCCAGCAGCCAAGATGTTAACGGGAGGTCCTACGAGCAGTACTTC	CASSQDVNGRSYEQYF
TRBV4-1	-	TRBD1	TRBJ1-3	TGCGCCAGCAGCCAAGCGTCGACAGGGGTTTTCTCTGGAAACACCATATATTTT	CASSQASTGVFSGNTIYF
TRBV10-3	-	-	TRBJ2-7	TGTGCCATCAGTGGGGCGGCCTACGAGCAGTACTTC	CAISGAAYEQYF
TRBV28	-	-	TRBJ2-7	TGTGCCAGCAGTTTATCAGGCTACGAGCAGTACTTC	CASSLSGYEQYF
TRBV30	-	TRBD1	TRBJ2-2	TGTGCCTGGAAGGGACAGGGGATTCGCACCGGGGAGCTGTTTTTT	CAWKGQGIRTGELFF
TRBV28	-	-	TRBJ1-1	TGTGCCAGCAGTTTCAGGGCCGGAGCTTTCTTT	CASSFRAGAFF
TRBV5-1	-	-	TRBJ2-3	TGCGCCAGCAGCTTGGGAGCAGTCACTAGCACAGATACGCAGTATTTT	CASSLGAVTSTDTQYF
TRBV19	-	TRBD2	TRBJ2-7	TGTGCCAGTAGCGGCCGAGTAGCGGGGGGGCGCGAGCAGTACTTC	CASSGRVAGGREQYF
TRBV7-3	-	TRBD2	TRBJ2-2	TGTGCCAGCACTCCTACCCCCGGGGCTAGCGGAAACACCGGGGAGCTGTTTTTT	CASTPTPGASGNTGELFF
TRBV25-1	-	TRBD1	TRBJ2-1	TGTGCCAGCAGTCTCAGTCAGGGGGCCTCCTACAATGAGCAGTTCTTC	CASSLSQGASYNEQFF
TRBV7-3	-	TRBD2	TRBJ2-3	TGTGCCAGCAGCTCACGCACGGGTAGCGGGAGTACAGATACGCAGTATTTT	CASSSRTGSGSTDTQYF
TRBV5-1	-	-	TRBJ1-1	TGCGCCAGCAGCTCCCCGGGGGACACTGAAGCTTTCTTT	CASSSPGDTEAFF
TRBV4-1	-	-	TRBJ2-2	TGCGCCAGCAGCCAAGATTCGAGACAGCACACCGGGGAGCTGTTTTTT	CASSQDSRQHTGELFF
TRBV7-9	once	TRBD1	TRBJ1-2	TGTGCCAGCAGCTCAGACAGGGCGGGTCATGGCTACACCTTC	CASSSDRAGHGYTF
TRBV9	-	-	TRBJ1-1	TGTGCCAGCAGCGCAGGATTATCTCTTACTGAAGCTTTCTTT	CASSAGLSLTEAFF
TRBV6-1	once	-	TRBJ2-1	TGTGCCAGCAGTGAAGCGCTGCCGAGTCACTCCTCGAATGAGCAGTTCTTC	CASSEALPSHSSNEQFF
TRBV5-1	-	TRBD1	TRBJ2-3	TGCGCCAGCAGCTTGGGACAGGGGTCAGATACGCAGTATTTT	CASSLGQGSDTQYF
TRBV12-2	-	-	TRBJ1-1	TGTGCAAGTCCCGCCCCTAAGGGCTTGAACACTGAAGCTTTCTTT	CASPAPKGLNTEAFF
TRBV27	-	-	TRBJ1-4	TGTGCCAGCAGTTTGGCTCAGGCGCAAAAACTGTTTTTT	CASSLAQAQKLFF
TRBV5-1	-	-	TRBJ2-7	TGCGCCAGCAGCCAGGGTAGCGGAATAAACGAGCAGTACTTC	CASSQGSGINEQYF
TRBV19	-	TRBD1	TRBJ1-4	TGTGCCAGTAGTCTTCGGGACAGGCAAAATGAAAAACTGTTTTTT	CASSLRDRQNEKLFF
TRBV6-1	-	-	TRBJ1-4	TGTGCCAGCAGCAGGGAATCACACAATGAAAAACTGTTTTTT	CASSRESHNEKLFF
TRBV4-1	-	-	TRBJ2-4	TGCGCCAGCAGCCCCCAGGGGCCGCAAATAGCCAAAAACATTCAGTACTTC	CASSPQGPQIAKNIQYF
TRBV5-4	-	-	TRBJ2-1	TGTGCCAGCAGCTTGGTACGGGTCGGGAATGAGCAGTTCTTC	CASSLVRVGNEQFF
TRBV5-1	-	-	TRBJ2-1	TGCGCCAGCAGCTTGCCGGCAGGGGCGCAAGGAGATGAGCAGTTCTTC	CASSLPAGAQGDEQFF
TRBV6-1	-	TRBD1	TRBJ2-1	TGTGCCAGCAGTGACCGCTGGGACAGGTTGGGAAATGAGCAGTTCTTC	CASSDRWDRLGNEQFF
TRBV5-1	-	-	TRBJ2-6	TGCGCCAGCAGCTTGGCGGCGGCAGCCTCTGGGGCCAACGTCCTGACTTTC	CASSLAAAASGANVLTF
TRBV9	-	-	TRBJ1-1	TGTGCCAGCAGCGCACGACAGGTTGGCACTGAAGCTTTCTTT	CASSARQVGTEAFF
TRBV4-1	-	-	TRBJ1-2	TGCGCCAGCAGCCAAGCCGGGACGGCGTATGGCTACACCTTC	CASSQAGTAYGYTF
TRBV12-5	-	-	TRBJ1-1	TGTGCTAGTGGACAGAACACTGAAGCTTTCTTT	CASGQNTEAFF
TRBV19	-	TRBD1	TRBJ1-1	TGTGCCACTCGGGACAGGGGATTTGAGACTGAAGCTTTCTTT	CATRDRGFETEAFF
TRBV4-2	-	TRBD2	TRBJ2-3	TGTGCCAGCAGCCAAGGAAATGGGGGGGGAACAGATACGCAGTATTTT	CASSQGNGGGTDTQYF
TRBV5-1	-	-	TRBJ1-4	TGCGCCAGCAGCCCCGGGGCTAATAATGAAAAACTGTTTTTT	CASSPGANNEKLFF
TRBV7-2	-	TRBD2	TRBJ2-7	TGTGCCAGCAGCTCGGGACTAGCTTATTCCTACGAGCAGTACTTC	CASSSGLAYSYEQYF